The present TCR beta chain was sequenced within a study of technical replicates of blood from several donors. CDR1 MNHNY and CDR2 SVGAGI come from the germline V gene (reference sequence). V lost 3 bases, J lost 12 bases, and 17 bases lay in between. The CDR3 is 13 amino acids. Clones were sequenced by immunoSEQ multiplex PCR, and TCRdb holds only the in-frame ones, with some missing. In the table there are tens of thousands of clones, roughly 98% of which are singletons. The sample comprised T cells isolated from PBMCs. This chain connects TRBV6-6 to TRBJ1-1; a possible D gene is TRBD1 (5 bases). This receptor was identified in a human donor in good health. CDR3 DNA sequence: TGTGCCAGCAGTTATACAGGCCAGGGAGGGACTTTCTTT. It specifies CASSYTGQGGTFF.